The 14 T cell receptor beta chains given below trace back to one sample, sequenced in a study of blood T cell repertoires in COVID-19. Method: immunoSEQ multiplex PCR; TCRdb's copy keeps in-frame clones and lacks some. The table shows roughly 150,000 clones, with 80% to 90% occurring only once. The sequenced sample consisted of peripheral blood. The receptors derive from a woman aged 45-60 years in a cohort sampled during active or convalescent COVID-19.

The chain is built from TRBV7-2 and TRBJ2-3, with D possibly TRBD2 on 5 matching bases. The V end was cut by 1 base, the J end by 2 bases, with 16 bases between. Germline V gives CDR1 SGHTA, CDR2 FQGNSA. The CDR3 has 17 residues. The DNA for the CDR3 is TGTGCCAGCAGCTTAGGGAACTTAGCGAGGGACACAGATACGCAGTATTTT. It translates to CASSLGNLARDTDTQYF.

The chain links TRBV4-1 to TRBJ1-4, with D unresolved. The CDR3 runs to 14 residues. CDR1 MGHRA and CDR2 YSYEKL come from the germline V gene. Trimming removed 6 bases from V and 7 bases from J, with 15 bases in between. CDR3 region: CASSGGGGREKLFF. CDR3 DNA sequence: TGCGCCAGCAGTGGAGGAGGAGGTCGTGAAAAACTGTTTTTT.

The gene calls are TRBV7-9 and TRBJ1-2; no reliable D call. The germline CDR1 and CDR2 sequences are SEHNR and FQNEAQ (reference sequence). This CDR3 contains 13 residues. Trimming took 5 bases from V and 5 from J, leaving 12 bases between them. The chain's CDR3 is CASSLNQEYGYTF. The DNA of the CDR3 is TGTGCCAGCAGCCTAAACCAGGAATATGGCTACACCTTC.

This chain links TRBV6-5 with TRBJ1-1; D is unclear. The CDR3 is 15 amino acids. Per germline, CDR1 MNHEY and CDR2 SVGAGI. Trimming took 7 bases from V and 1 from J, leaving 16 bases between them. CDR3 amino acids: CASIHMGRGNTEAFF. The DNA of the CDR3 is TGTGCCAGCATCCACATGGGCCGGGGGAACACTGAAGCTTTCTTT.

V gene TRBV18 combines with J gene TRBJ2-3, with D tentatively TRBD2 (5 bases). This CDR3 is 16 amino acids long. CDR1 is KGHSH, CDR2 LQKENI, per germline. V was trimmed by 0 bases and J by 3 bases, leaving 13 bases between them. The CDR3 DNA follows: TGTGCCAGCTCACCACCGCGGGCCTTTGCGACAGATACGCAGTATTTT. It translates to CASSPPRAFATDTQYF.

The chain recombines TRBV6-5 with TRBJ1-3, with D uncertain. From germline, CDR1 is MNHEY and CDR2 SVGAGI. The CDR3 runs 13 residues. V was pared by 7 bases and J by 0 bases, with 7 bases between. CDR3 in DNA: TGTGCCAGCATCCGCGTCTCTGGAAACACCATATATTTT. It translates to CASIRVSGNTIYF.

J is TRBJ1-2 and V is TRBV4-1; tentative D call: TRBD1 (6 bases). V was pared by 1 base and J by 8 bases, with 17 bases between. The CDR3 spans 15 residues. From germline, CDR1 is MGHRA and CDR2 YSYEKL. The CDR3 is CASSQAARDTRGYTF. In DNA form, the CDR3 reads TGCGCCAGCAGCCAAGCGGCCCGGGACACTCGGGGCTACACCTTC.

The chain couples TRBV7-9 to TRBJ2-7; 9 bases line up with TRBD1. Losses at the gene ends were 4 bases for V and 0 bases for J; bases not matched to a gene: 10. The CDR3 totals 17 residues. The germline CDR1 and CDR2 sequences are SEHNR and FQNEAQ (reference sequence). CDR3 DNA sequence: TGTGCCAGCAGCTCTTCTCCCGGGACAGGGATCTCCTACGAGCAGTACTTC. The encoded protein is CASSSSPGTGISYEQYF. The variable domain in full, with the rest retrieved from reference TRBV7-9 and TRBJ2-7, is DTGVSQNPRHKITKRGQNVTFRCDPISEHNRLYWYRQTLGQGPEFLTYFQNEAQLEKSRLLSDRFSAERPKGSFSTLEIQRTEQGDSAMYLCASSSSPGTGISYEQYFGPGTRLTVT.

The chain combines TRBV5-1 with TRBJ1-3; D call uncertain. V was clipped by 3 bases and J by 3 bases, with 10 bases between them. This CDR3 is built from 14 residues. The germline CDR1 and CDR2 sequences are SGHRS and YFSETQ. The CDR3 protein is CASSSTNLGNTIYF. CDR3 nucleotides: TGCGCCAGCAGCTCGACAAATCTTGGAAACACCATATATTTT.

The V and J genes are TRBV24-1 and TRBJ1-1, with a possible D match to TRBD1 (5 bases). Per the germline V gene, CDR1 is KGHDR and CDR2 is SFDVKD. Trimming removed 4 bases from V and 10 bases from J, with 18 bases in between. The CDR3 is 14 residues long. CDR3 residues: CATSDSSTGRGAFF. In nucleotides, the CDR3 is TGTGCCACCAGTGACTCCTCTACGGGGAGGGGAGCTTTCTTT.

This clone was detected a few times. Here the CDR3 DNA reads TGTGCCAGCAGCAAAGCGGGGAAAGGGAGGTTGAACACTGAAGCTTTCTTT. As protein: CASSKAGKGRLNTEAFF. J is TRBJ1-1 and V is TRBV21-1. TRBV21-1 is a known pseudogene. This CDR3 comprises 17 residues.

The chain couples TRBV21-1 to TRBJ1-4. TRBV21-1 is assigned pseudogene status. This CDR3 is 11 amino acids long. The CDR3: CASSNREKLFF. The CDR3 DNA sequence: TGTGCCAGCAGCAATCGTGAAAAACTGTTTTTT.

The chain joins TRBV12-3 or TRBV12-4 to TRBJ1-5, with 7 bases matching TRBD1. This CDR3 region has 13 residues. With V trimmed by 6 bases and J by 4 bases, 3 bases remained unmatched. Here the CDR3 reads CASRGTANQPQHF. In DNA form, the CDR3 reads TGTGCCAGCAGAGGGACAGCAAATCAGCCCCAGCATTTT.

The rearrangement links TRBV30 to TRBJ1-5; D may be TRBD1 (5 bases). Trimming shortened V by 6 bases and J by 3 bases, and 12 bases separated the two germline ends. The CDR3 extends over 13 amino acids. CDR1 GTSNPN and CDR2 SVGIG come from the germline V gene (reference sequence). In nucleotides, the CDR3 is TGTGCCTGTAAAGGGGCCCACAATCAGCCCCAGCATTTT. Amino acids: CACKGAHNQPQHF.